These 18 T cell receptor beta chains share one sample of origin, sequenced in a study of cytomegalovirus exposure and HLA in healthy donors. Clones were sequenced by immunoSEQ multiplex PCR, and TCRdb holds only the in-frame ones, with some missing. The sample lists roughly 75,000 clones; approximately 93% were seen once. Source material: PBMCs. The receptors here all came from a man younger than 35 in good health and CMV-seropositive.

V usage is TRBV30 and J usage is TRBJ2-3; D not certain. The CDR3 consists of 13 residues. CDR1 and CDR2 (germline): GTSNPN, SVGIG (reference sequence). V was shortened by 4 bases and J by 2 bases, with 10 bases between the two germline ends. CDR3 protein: CAWNLRYTDTQYF. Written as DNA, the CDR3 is TGTGCCTGGAATCTGAGGTACACAGATACGCAGTATTTT.

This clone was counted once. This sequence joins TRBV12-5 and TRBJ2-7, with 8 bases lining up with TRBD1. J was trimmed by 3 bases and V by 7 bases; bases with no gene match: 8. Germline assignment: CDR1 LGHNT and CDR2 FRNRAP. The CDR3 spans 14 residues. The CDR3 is CASAMTGEGYEQYF. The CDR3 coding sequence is TGTGCTAGTGCCATGACAGGGGAAGGCTACGAGCAGTACTTC.

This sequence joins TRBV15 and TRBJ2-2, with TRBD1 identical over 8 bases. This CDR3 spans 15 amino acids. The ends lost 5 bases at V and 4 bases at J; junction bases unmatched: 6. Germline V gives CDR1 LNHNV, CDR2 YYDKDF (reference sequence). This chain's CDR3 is CATSRRTGSTGELFF. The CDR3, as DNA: TGTGCCACCAGCCGCCGGACAGGGAGCACCGGGGAGCTGTTTTTT.

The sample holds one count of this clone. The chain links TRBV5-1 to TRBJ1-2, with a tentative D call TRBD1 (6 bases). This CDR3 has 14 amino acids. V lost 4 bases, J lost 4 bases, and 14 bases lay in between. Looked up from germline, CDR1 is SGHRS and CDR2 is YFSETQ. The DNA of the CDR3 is TGCGCCAGCAGCGCCCTACAGGGATCCTATGGCTACACCTTC. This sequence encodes CASSALQGSYGYTF.

CDR3 in DNA: TGTGCCAGCAGACCCGAGACAGGGGTCATTGAAGCTTTCTTT. Amino acid sequence: CASRPETGVIEAFF. The rearrangement joins TRBV2 to TRBJ1-1; 8 positions match TRBD1. Looked up from germline, CDR1 is SNHLY and CDR2 is FYNNEI. CDR3 length: 14 residues. The V gene end was trimmed by 6 bases and the J gene end by 7 bases; junction bases not matched to a gene: 10.

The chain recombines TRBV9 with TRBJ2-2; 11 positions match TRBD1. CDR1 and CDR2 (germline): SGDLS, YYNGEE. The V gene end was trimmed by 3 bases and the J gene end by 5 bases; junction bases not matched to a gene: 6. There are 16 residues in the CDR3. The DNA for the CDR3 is TGTGCCAGCAGCGACCCGGACAGGGGGCATACCGGGGAGCTGTTTTTT. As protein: CASSDPDRGHTGELFF.

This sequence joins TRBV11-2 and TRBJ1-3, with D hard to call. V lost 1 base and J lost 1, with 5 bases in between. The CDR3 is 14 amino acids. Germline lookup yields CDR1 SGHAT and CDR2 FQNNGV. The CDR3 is CASSLGGSGNTIYF. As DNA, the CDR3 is TGTGCCAGCAGCTTAGGAGGATCTGGAAACACCATATATTTT.

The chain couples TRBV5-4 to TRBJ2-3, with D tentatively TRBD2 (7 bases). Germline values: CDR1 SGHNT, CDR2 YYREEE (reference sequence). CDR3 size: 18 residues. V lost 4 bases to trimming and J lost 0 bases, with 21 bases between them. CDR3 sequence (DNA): TGTGCCAGCAGCCCCGCCCCATCCGGGGGGCCTAGCACAGATACGCAGTATTTT. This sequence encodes CASSPAPSGGPSTDTQYF.

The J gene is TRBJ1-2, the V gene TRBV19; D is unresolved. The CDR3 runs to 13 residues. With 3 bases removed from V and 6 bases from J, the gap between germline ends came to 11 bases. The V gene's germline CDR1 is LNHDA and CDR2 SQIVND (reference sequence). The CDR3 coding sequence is TGTGCCAGTAGTATTCGGTCAAGTCATGGCTACACCTTC. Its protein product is CASSIRSSHGYTF.

The CDR3 nucleotides read TGTGCCAGCAGCTCCCGTACAGGGGTCTATGGCTACACCTTC. As protein: CASSSRTGVYGYTF. This chain connects TRBV13 to TRBJ1-2, with 7 bases fitting TRBD1. Germline V gene data show CDR1 as PRHDT and CDR2 as FYEKMQ (reference sequence). The junction had 6 bases not matched to a gene; V was cut back by 4 bases and J by 4 bases. The CDR3 has 14 amino acids. The whole variable domain, filled in from reference TRBV13 and TRBJ1-2, reads AAGVIQSPRHLIKEKRETATLKCYPIPRHDTVYWYQQGPGQDPQFLISFYEKMQSDKGSIPDRFSAQQFSDYHSELNMSSLELGDSALYFCASSSRTGVYGYTFGSGTRLTVV.

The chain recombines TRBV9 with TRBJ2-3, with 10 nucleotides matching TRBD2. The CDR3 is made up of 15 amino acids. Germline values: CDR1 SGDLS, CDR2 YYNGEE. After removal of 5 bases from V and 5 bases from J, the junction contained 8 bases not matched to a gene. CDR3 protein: CASSLSGGVGDTQYF. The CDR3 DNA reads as TGTGCCAGCAGTCTCAGCGGGGGGGTGGGAGATACGCAGTATTTT.

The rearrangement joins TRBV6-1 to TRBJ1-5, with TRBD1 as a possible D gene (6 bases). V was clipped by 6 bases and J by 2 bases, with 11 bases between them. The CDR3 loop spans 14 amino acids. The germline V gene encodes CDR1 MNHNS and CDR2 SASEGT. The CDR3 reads CASRARQGNQPQHF. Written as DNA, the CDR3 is TGTGCCAGCAGGGCCCGACAGGGCAATCAGCCCCAGCATTTT.

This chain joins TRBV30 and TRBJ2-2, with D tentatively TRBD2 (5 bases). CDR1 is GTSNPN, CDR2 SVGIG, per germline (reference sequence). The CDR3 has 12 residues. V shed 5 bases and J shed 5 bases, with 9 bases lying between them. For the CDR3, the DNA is TGTGCCTGGGGAAGAGGGACCGGGGAGCTGTTTTTT. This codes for CAWGRGTGELFF.

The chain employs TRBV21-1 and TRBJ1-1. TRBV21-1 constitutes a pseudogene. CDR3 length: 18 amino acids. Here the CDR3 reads CASSCCRIWAGLRAEAFF. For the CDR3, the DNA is TGTGCCAGCAGCTGCTGTCGAATTTGGGCGGGGTTGAGGGCTGAAGCTTTCTTT.

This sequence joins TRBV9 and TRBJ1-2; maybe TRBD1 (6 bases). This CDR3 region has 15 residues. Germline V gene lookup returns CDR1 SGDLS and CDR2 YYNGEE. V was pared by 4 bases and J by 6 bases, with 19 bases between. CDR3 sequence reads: CASSPSDSSPHGYTF. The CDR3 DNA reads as TGTGCCAGCAGCCCTTCGGACAGCTCCCCTCATGGCTACACCTTC.

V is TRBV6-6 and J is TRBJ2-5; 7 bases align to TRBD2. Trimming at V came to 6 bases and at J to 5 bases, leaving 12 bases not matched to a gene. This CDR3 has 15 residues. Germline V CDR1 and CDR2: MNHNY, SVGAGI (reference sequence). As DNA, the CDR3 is TGTGCCAGCAGGATCCCGGGACCCGGGGGGGAGACCCAGTACTTC. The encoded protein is CASRIPGPGGETQYF.

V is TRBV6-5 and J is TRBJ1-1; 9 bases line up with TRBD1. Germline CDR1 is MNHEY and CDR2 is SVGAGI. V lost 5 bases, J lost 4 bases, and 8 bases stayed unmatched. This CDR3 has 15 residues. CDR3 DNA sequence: TGTGCCAGCAGTAGGACAGGGGTGTGGGGCACTGAAGCTTTCTTT. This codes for CASSRTGVWGTEAFF.

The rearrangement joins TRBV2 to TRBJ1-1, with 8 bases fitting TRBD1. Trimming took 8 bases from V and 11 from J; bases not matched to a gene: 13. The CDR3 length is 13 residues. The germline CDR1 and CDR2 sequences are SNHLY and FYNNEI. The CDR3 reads CASGTGNLDSAFF. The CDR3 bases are TGTGCCAGCGGGACAGGAAACCTAGATAGCGCTTTCTTT.